This record covers a single TCR beta chain. Its antigen is currently not known. Base qualities were left out, and no much larger clone turns up one base away. The treatment or condition label corresponds to: roughly 18 received Ad26.COV2.S at low or high dose, single or two shots; about 5 received placebo; per-sample allocation not given. Repertoires of vaccine and placebo recipients were sequenced from samples collected on day 63 after the first injection. In Cohort 1b, 25 or so adults aged 18-55 years were enrolled at a single site in Boston, USA, between 29 July and 7 August 2020. Ad26.COV2.S was a replication-incompetent adenovirus type 26 vector that expressed a prefusion-stabilized SARS-CoV-2 spike protein derived from the original Wuhan strain. The data were taken from a study of Ad26.COV2.S vaccination and SARS-CoV-2 variants (dated by TCRdb to about 2021). Context from the whole study: Vaccine-arm donors came from COV1001, a multicentre, randomized, double-blind, placebo-controlled phase I-IIa trial of Ad26.COV2.S in healthy adults. A total of some 30 samples were included in the TCR-sequenced set, comprising roughly 20 Ad26.COV2.S vaccine recipients, 5 placebo recipients and 8 SARS-CoV-2 convalescent individuals. Trial participants were randomized into five groups of five: low-dose or high-dose Ad26.COV2.S given once or twice, or placebo on both occasions. Dosing of Ad26.COV2.S was intramuscular, at either 5x10^10 or 1x10^11 viral particles, delivered as one shot or as two shots spaced 56 days apart. TCRbeta repertoire sequencing was used to assess the specificity and breadth of SARS-CoV-2-reactive T cell receptors after Ad26.COV2.S vaccination. Investigators did not know the trial group allocation while performing experiments and assessing outcomes.

Overall study results and their limits: The authors noted that the TCR breadth and depth analyses may have underestimated total T cell responses. Non-spike TCR breadth was comparable between vaccine and placebo recipients, consistent with the vaccine containing only spike. Substantial breadth of spike-specific CD8+ and CD4+ T cell responses was reported after vaccination. Ad26.COV2.S recipients had higher spike-specific TCR breadth than placebo recipients (P = 0.0014). The study was not powered to compare responses between vaccine doses or regimens.

TCRbeta CDR3 regions were sequenced with the immunoSEQ Assay. After extraction, genomic DNA underwent amplification by bias-controlled multiplex PCR, followed by high-throughput sequencing. The study's own analysis went as follows. To quantify the absolute abundance of every unique TCRbeta CDR3 region, sequences were collapsed and filtered. Usable DNA was measured by amplifying reference genes present in all nucleated cells, and TCRbeta template counts were normalized to that usable DNA to estimate T cell fraction. Repertoire TCRs were annotated as SARS-CoV-2-specific when V gene, CDR3 amino acid sequence and J gene were exactly matched to a known reactive TCR set. The reference SARS-CoV-2 TCR set came from MIRA and was filtered for enrichment in COVID-19-positive ImmuneCODE repertoires, removing public or cross-reactive TCRs. Based on the MIRA antigens, annotated TCRs were further analysed at the level of specific ORF or position within ORF. Depth was the summed frequency of annotated unique rearrangements, while breadth was defined as annotated unique rearrangements over total unique productive rearrangements. Two-sided Wilcoxon rank-sum tests were applied when comparing TCR breadth between groups. TCRdb mirrors the immuneACCESS table, restricted to in-frame sequences. Some clones are absent from its copies; in checked studies, under half trace to an unresolved V gene, and the reason for the others is unknown. For V, J and clone size, that table is used; D and trimming come from the DNA. The sample profile shows 300,000 to 400,000 clones; about nine tenths of them were found once. Around 3.7% of the sample is held by the ten biggest clonotypes.

The specimen was peripheral blood, collected in a trial of Ad26.COV2.S vaccine versus placebo. The origin of this receptor is a person between 18 and 65 years old who received the Ad26.COV2.S COVID-19 vaccine or a placebo.

The nucleotide sequence is TGTGCCAGCAGTGAAGAGGGAGGGGATGGCTACACCTTC. It specifies CASSEEGGDGYTF. The chain couples TRBV6-1 to TRBJ1-2, with TRBD1 tentatively as D gene (5 bases match). As encoded in the germline V gene, CDR1 is MNHNS while CDR2 is SASEGT. V was cut back by 1 base and J by 6 bases, leaving a gap of 9 bases between them. There are 13 amino acids in the CDR3, from cysteine to phenylalanine inclusive. Here the CDR3 DNA is all that survives: 39 bases in frame from base 1.